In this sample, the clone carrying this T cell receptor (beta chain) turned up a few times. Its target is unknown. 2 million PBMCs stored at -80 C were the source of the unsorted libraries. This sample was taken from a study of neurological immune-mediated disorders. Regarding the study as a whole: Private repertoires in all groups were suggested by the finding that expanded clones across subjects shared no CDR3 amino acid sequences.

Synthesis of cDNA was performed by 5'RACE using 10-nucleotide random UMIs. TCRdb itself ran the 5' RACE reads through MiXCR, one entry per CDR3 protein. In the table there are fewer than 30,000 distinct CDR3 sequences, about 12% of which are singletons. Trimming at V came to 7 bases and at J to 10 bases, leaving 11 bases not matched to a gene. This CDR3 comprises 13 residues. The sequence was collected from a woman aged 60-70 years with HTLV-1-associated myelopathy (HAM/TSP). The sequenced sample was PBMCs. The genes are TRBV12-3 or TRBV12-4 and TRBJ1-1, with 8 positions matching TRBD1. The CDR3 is CASTPGGAGGAFF. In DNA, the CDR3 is TGTGCCAGCACACCAGGGGGCGCGGGTGGAGCTTTCTTT.